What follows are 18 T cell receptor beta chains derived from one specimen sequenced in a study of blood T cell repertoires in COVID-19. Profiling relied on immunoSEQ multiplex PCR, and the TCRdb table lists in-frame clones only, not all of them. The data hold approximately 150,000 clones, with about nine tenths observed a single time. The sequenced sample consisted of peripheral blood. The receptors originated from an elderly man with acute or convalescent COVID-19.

In DNA form, the CDR3 reads TGTGCCAGCAGTGTTCAGTCGGGATGGCAGTACTTC. Protein: CASSVQSGWQYF. This sequence joins TRBV7-9 and TRBJ2-7, with D perhaps matching TRBD2 (5 bases). Germline V gene sequence: CDR1 SEHNR, CDR2 FQNEAQ (reference sequence). The CDR3 extends over 12 amino acids. V lost 6 bases, J lost 9 bases, and 15 bases lay in between.

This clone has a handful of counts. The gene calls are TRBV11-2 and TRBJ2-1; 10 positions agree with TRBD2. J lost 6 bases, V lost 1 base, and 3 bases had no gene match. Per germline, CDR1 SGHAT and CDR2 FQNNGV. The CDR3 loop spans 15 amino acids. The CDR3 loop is CASSLGAGGLNEQFF. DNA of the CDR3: TGTGCCAGCAGCTTAGGAGCGGGGGGGCTCAATGAGCAGTTCTTC.

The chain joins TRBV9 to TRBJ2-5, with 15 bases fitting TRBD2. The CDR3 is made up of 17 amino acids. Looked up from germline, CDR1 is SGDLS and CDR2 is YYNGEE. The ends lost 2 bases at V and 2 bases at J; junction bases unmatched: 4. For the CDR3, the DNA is TGTGCCAGCAGCGTGGGGACTAGCGGGGGGACGCAAGAGACCCAGTACTTC. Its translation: CASSVGTSGGTQETQYF.

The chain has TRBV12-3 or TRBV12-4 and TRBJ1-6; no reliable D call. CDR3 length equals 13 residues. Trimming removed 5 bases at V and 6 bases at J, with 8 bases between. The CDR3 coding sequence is TGTGCCAGCAGTGGGCAGAGTAATTCACCCCTCCACTTT. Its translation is CASSGQSNSPLHF.

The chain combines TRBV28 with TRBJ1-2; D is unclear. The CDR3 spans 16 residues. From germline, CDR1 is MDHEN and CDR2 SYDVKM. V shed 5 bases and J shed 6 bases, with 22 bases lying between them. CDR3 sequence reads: CASSLPLAAGGNGYTF. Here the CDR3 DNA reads TGTGCCAGCAGTCTTCCCCTCGCAGCAGGAGGGAATGGCTACACCTTC.

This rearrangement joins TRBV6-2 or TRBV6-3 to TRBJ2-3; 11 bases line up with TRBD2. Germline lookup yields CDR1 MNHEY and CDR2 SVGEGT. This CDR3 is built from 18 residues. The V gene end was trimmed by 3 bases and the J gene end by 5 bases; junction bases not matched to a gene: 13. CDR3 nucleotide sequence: TGTGCCAGCAGTTATCCCCAGGTGATTCTAGCGGGAGGAGATACGCAGTATTTT. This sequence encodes CASSYPQVILAGGDTQYF.

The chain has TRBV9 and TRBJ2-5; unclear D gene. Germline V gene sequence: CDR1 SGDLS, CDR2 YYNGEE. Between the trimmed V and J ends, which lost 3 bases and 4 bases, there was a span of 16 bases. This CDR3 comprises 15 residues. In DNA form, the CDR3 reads TGTGCCAGCAGCGCCGGGTGGCGGAGAAGAGAGACCCAGTACTTC. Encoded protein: CASSAGWRRRETQYF.

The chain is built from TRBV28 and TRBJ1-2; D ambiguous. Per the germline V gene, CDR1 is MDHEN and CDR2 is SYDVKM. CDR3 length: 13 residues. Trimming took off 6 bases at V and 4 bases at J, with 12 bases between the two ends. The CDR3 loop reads CASRVTTSYGYTF. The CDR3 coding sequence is TGTGCCAGCAGAGTGACAACGTCCTATGGCTACACCTTC.

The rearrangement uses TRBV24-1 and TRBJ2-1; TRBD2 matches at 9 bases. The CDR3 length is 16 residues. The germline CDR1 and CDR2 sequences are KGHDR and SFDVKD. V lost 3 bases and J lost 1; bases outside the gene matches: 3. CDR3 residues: CATSDTSGRSYNEQFF. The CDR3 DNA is TGTGCCACCAGTGATACTAGCGGGCGTTCCTACAATGAGCAGTTCTTC.

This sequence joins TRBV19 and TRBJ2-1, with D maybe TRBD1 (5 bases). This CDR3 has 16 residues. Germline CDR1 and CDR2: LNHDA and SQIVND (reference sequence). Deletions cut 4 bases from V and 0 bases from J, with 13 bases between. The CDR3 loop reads CASSTRTPSSYNEQFF. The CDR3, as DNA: TGTGCCAGTAGTACCCGGACACCCAGCTCCTACAATGAGCAGTTCTTC.

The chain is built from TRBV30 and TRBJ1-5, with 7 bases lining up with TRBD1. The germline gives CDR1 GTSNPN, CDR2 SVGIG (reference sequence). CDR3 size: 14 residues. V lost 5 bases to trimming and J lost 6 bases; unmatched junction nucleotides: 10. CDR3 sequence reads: CAWARQGAIQPQHF. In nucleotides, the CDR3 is TGTGCCTGGGCCCGACAGGGTGCAATTCAGCCCCAGCATTTT. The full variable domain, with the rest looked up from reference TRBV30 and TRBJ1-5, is SQTIHQWPATLVQPVGSPLSLECTVEGTSNPNLYWYRQAAGRGLQLLFYSVGIGQISSEVPQNLSASRPQDRQFILSSKKLLLSDSGFYLCAWARQGAIQPQHFGDGTRLSIL.

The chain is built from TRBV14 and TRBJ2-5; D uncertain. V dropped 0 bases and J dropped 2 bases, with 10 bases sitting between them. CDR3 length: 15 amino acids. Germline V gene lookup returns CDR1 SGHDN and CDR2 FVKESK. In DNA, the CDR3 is TGTGCCAGCAGCCAAGATCTTGCGTCGCAAGAGACCCAGTACTTC. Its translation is CASSQDLASQETQYF.

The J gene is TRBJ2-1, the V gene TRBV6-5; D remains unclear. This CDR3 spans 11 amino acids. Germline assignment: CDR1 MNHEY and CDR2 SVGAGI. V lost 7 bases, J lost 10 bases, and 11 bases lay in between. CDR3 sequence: CASTLIPEQFF. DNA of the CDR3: TGTGCCAGCACGTTAATCCCCGAGCAGTTCTTC.

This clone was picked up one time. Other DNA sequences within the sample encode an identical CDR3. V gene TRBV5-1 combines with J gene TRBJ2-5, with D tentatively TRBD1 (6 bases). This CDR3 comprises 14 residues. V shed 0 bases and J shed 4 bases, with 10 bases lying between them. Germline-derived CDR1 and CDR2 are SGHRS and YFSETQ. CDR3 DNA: TGCGCCAGCAGCTTGGGGCAGGGGCGAGAGACCCAGTACTTC. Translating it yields CASSLGQGRETQYF.

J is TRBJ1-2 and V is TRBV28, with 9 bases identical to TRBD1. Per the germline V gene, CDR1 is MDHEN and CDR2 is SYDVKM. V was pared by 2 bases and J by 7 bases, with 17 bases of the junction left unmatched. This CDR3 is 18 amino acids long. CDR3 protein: CASSLVSRTGDILVGYTF. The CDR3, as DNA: TGTGCCAGCAGTTTAGTGTCGAGGACAGGGGACATTCTGGTTGGCTACACCTTC.

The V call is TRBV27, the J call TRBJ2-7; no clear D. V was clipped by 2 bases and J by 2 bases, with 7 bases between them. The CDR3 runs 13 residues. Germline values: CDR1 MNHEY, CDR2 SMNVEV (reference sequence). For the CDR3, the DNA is TGTGCCAGCAGTTTAGGGCCTCCCTACGAGCAGTACTTC. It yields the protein CASSLGPPYEQYF.

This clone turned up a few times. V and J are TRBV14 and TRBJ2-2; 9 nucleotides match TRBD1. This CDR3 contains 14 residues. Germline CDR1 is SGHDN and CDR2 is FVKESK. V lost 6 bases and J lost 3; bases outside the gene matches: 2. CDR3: CASRRDRDTGELFF. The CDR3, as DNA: TGTGCCAGCAGAAGGGACAGGGACACCGGGGAGCTGTTTTTT.

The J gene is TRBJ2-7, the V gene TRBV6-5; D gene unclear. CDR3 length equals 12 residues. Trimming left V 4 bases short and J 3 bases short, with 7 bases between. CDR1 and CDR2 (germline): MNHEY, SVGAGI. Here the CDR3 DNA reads TGTGCCAGCAGTTTTTCAGACTACGAGCAGTACTTC. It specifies CASSFSDYEQYF.